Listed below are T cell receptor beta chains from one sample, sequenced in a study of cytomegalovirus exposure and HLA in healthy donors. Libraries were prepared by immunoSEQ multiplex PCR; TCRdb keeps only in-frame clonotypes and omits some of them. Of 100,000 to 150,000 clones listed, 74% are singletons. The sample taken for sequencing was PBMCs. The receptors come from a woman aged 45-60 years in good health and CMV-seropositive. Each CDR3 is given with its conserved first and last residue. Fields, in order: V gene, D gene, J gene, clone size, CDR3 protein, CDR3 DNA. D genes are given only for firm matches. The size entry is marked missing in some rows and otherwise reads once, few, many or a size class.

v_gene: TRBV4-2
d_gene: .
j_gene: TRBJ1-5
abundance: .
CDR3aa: CASSQYDNPDRSHQPQHF
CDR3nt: TGTGCCAGCAGCCAGTACGACAACCCTGACAGGTCGCATCAGCCCCAGCATTTT

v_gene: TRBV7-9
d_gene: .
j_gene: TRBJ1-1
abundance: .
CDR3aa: CASSPEGFGEAFF
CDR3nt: TGTGCCAGCAGCCCCGAGGGTTTCGGTGAAGCTTTCTTT

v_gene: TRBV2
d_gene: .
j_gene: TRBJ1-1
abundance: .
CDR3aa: CASSEFRSNTEAFF
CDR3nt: TGTGCCAGCAGTGAATTTAGGAGTAACACTGAAGCTTTCTTT

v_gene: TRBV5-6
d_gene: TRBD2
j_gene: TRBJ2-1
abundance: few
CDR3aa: CASSFNGGGDNEQFF
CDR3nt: TGTGCCAGCAGCTTTAACGGGGGGGGTGACAATGAGCAGTTCTTC

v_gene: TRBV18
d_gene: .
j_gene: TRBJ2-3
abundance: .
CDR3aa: CATAEVTDTQYF
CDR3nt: TGTGCCACAGCAGAGGTCACAGATACGCAGTATTTT

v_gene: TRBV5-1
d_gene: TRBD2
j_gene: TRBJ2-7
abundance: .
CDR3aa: CASSLAVRGGGFYEQYF
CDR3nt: TGCGCCAGCAGCTTGGCCGTACGAGGCGGGGGTTTCTACGAGCAGTACTTC

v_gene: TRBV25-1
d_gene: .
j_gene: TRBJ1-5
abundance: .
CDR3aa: CASTRGNQPQHF
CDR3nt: TGTGCCAGCACCAGAGGTAATCAGCCCCAGCATTTT

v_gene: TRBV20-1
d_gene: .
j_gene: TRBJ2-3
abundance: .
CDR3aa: CSVGTTDTQYF
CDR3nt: TGCAGTGTCGGGACTACAGATACGCAGTATTTT

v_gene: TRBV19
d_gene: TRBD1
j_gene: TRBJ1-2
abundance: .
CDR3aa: CASSLGQGRGGYTF
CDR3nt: TGTGCCAGTAGTCTCGGACAGGGGCGGGGTGGCTACACCTTC

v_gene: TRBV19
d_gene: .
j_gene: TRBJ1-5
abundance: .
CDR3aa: CASSIDWGRVSQPQHF
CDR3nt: TGTGCCAGTAGTATAGATTGGGGCAGGGTCTCACAGCCCCAGCATTTT

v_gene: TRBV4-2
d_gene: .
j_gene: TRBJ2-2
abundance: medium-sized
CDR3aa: CASSRTDENTGELFF
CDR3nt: TGTGCCAGCAGCCGGACAGACGAGAACACCGGGGAGCTGTTTTTT

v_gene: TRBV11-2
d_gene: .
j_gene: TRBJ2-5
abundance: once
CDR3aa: CASATYSETQYF
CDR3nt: TGTGCCAGCGCAACCTACTCGGAGACCCAGTACTTC

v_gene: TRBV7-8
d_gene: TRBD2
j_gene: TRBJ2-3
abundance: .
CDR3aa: CASTLGRGASTDTQYF
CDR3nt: TGTGCCAGCACCCTGGGGCGGGGGGCTAGCACAGATACGCAGTATTTT

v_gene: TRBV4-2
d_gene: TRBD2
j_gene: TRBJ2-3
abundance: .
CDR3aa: CASSRYGRGAGTDTQYF
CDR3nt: TGTGCCAGCAGCAGATACGGGAGGGGGGCCGGTACAGATACGCAGTATTTT

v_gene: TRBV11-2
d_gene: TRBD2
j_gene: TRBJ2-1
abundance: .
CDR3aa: CASSTPTSGGENEQFF
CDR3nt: TGTGCCAGCAGCACGCCAACTAGCGGGGGGGAGAATGAGCAGTTCTTC

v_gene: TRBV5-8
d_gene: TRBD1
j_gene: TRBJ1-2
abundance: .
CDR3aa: CASSQGQGWNYGYTF
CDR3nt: TGTGCCAGCAGCCAAGGACAGGGATGGAACTATGGCTACACCTTC

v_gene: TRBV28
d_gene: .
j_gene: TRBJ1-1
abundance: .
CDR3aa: CASSFQRNTEAFF
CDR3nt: TGTGCCAGCAGTTTTCAGCGGAACACTGAAGCTTTCTTT

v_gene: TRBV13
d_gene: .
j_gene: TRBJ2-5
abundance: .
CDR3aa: CASSLGDSLQETQYF
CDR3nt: TGTGCCAGCAGCTTAGGAGACAGCCTCCAAGAGACCCAGTACTTC

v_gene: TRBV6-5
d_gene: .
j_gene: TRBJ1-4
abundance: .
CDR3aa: CASSYSFLQANEKLFF
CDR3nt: TGTGCCAGCAGTTACTCGTTTTTACAGGCAAATGAAAAACTGTTTTTT

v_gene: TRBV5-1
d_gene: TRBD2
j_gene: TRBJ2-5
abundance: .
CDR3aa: CASSLVGGTTGETQYF
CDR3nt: TGCGCCAGCAGCTTGGTTGGGGGGACTACCGGAGAGACCCAGTACTTC

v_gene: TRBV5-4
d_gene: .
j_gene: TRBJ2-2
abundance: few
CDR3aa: CASSPPPGGNTGELFF
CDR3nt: TGTGCCAGCAGCCCGCCCCCCGGGGGTAACACCGGGGAGCTGTTTTTT

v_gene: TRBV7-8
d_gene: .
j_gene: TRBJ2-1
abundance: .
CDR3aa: CASRSPSYIANEQFF
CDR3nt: TGTGCCAGCAGGTCTCCCTCCTACATAGCCAATGAGCAGTTCTTC

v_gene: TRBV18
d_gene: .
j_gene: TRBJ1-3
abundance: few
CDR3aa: CASSPVEGGNSGNTIYF
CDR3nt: TGTGCCAGCTCACCAGTGGAGGGAGGGAACTCTGGAAACACCATATATTTT

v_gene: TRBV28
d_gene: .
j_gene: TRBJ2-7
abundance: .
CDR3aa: CASSFSSEQYF
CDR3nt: TGTGCCAGCAGTTTTTCATCCGAGCAGTACTTC

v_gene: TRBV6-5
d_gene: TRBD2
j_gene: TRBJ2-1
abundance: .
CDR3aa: CASRPLAGDYNEQFF
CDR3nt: TGTGCCAGCAGACCTCTAGCGGGGGATTACAATGAGCAGTTCTTC

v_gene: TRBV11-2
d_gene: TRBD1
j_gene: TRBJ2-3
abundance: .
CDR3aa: CASSDRGTGLGTQYF
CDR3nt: TGTGCCAGCAGCGACAGGGGTACCGGGTTAGGGACGCAGTATTTT

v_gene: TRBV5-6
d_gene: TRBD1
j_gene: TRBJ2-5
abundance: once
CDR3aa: CASRHRQGQEAQYF
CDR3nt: TGTGCCAGCAGGCACCGACAGGGCCAAGAGGCCCAGTACTTC

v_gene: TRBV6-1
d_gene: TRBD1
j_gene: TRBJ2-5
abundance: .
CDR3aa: CASSEAGTVQETQYF
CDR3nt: TGTGCCAGCAGTGAGGCCGGGACAGTCCAAGAGACCCAGTACTTC

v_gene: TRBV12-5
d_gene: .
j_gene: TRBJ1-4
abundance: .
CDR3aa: CASGIDDGPGKLFF
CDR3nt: TGTGCTAGTGGTATTGACGATGGCCCAGGAAAACTGTTTTTT

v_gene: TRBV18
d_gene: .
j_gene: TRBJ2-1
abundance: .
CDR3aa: CASSPRPLGQFNEQFF
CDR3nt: TGTGCCAGCTCACCACGTCCACTAGGCCAATTCAATGAGCAGTTCTTC

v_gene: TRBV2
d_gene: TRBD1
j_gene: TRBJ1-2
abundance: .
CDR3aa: CASRKGQSNYGYTF
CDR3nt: TGTGCCAGCAGGAAGGGACAGAGTAACTATGGCTACACCTTC

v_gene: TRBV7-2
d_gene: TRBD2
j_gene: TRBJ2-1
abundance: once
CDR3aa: CASSLGLAGGRGRNEQFF
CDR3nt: TGTGCCAGCAGCTTAGGACTAGCGGGGGGTAGAGGACGGAATGAGCAGTTCTTC

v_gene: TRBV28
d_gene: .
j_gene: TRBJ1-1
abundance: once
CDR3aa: CASSSQWTTAEAFF
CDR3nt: TGTGCCAGCAGTTCCCAGTGGACAACCGCAGAAGCTTTCTTT

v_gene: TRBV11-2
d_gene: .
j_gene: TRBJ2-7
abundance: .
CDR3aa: CASSFGHLYEQYF
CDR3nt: TGTGCCAGCAGCTTTGGACATCTCTACGAGCAGTACTTC

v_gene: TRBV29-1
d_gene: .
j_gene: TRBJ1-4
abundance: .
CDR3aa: CSVYGDEKLFF
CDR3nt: TGCAGCGTTTACGGGGATGAAAAACTGTTTTTT

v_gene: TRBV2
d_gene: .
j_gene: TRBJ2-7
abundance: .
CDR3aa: CASDSDRDIGYEQYF
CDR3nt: TGTGCCAGCGATTCGGACCGGGACATTGGTTACGAGCAGTACTTC

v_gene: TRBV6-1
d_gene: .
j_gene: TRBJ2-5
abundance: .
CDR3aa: CASSDLVSGGPQETQYF
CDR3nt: TGTGCCAGCAGTGATTTAGTGTCGGGGGGCCCCCAAGAGACCCAGTACTTC

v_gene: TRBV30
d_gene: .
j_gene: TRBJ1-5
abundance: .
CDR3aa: CAWSFRGYNQPQHF
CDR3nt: TGTGCCTGGAGTTTCAGGGGTTACAATCAGCCCCAGCATTTT

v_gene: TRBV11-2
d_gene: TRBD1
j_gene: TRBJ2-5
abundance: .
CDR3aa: CASSPTGGQETQYF
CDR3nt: TGTGCCAGCAGCCCAACAGGGGGGCAAGAGACCCAGTACTTC

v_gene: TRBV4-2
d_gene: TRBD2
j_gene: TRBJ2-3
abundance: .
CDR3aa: CASSQGPGLAMTDTQYF
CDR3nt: TGTGCCAGCAGCCAAGGACCGGGACTAGCGATGACAGATACGCAGTATTTT

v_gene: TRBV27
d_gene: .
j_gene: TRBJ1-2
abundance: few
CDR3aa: CASSLVGRGYGYTF
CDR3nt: TGTGCCAGCAGTTTGGTAGGGAGGGGCTATGGCTACACCTTC

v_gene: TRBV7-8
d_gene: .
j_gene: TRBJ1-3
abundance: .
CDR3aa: CASSWTAGNTIYF
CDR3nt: TGTGCCAGCAGTTGGACAGCTGGAAACACCATATATTTT

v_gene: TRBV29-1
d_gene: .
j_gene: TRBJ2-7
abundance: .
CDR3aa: CSVATYEQYF
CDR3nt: TGCAGCGTTGCTACCTACGAGCAGTACTTC

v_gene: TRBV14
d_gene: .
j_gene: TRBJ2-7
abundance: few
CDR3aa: CASSQDTGFYEQYF
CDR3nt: TGTGCCAGCAGCCAAGATACGGGTTTCTACGAGCAGTACTTC

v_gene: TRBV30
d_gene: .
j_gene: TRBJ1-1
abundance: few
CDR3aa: CAWSVHMVTEAFF
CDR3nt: TGTGCCTGGAGTGTACATATGGTGACTGAAGCTTTCTTT

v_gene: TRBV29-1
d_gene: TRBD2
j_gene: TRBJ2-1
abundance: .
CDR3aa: CSVGHLKRGAYNEQFF
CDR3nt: TGCAGCGTGGGCCACCTCAAGCGGGGGGCGTACAATGAGCAGTTCTTC

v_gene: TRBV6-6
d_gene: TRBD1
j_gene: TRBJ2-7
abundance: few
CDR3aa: CASRGTDTTYEQYF
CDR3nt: TGTGCCAGCAGAGGGACAGACACTACCTACGAGCAGTACTTC

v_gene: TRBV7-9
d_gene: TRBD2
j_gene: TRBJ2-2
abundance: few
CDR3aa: CASSFSGGLPGELFF
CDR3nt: TGTGCCAGCAGCTTTTCCGGGGGGTTACCCGGGGAGCTGTTTTTT

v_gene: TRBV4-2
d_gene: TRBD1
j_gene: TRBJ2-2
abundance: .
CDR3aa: CASSQGDRDTGELFF
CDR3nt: TGTGCCAGCAGCCAGGGGGACAGGGACACCGGGGAGCTGTTTTTT

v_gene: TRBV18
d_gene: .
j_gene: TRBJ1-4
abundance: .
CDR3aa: CASSPRRGNEKLFF
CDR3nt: TGTGCCAGCTCACCACGTAGGGGTAATGAAAAACTGTTTTTT

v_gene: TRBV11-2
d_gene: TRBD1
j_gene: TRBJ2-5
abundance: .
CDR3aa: CASSQGTGRRETQYF
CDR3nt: TGTGCCAGCAGCCAAGGGACAGGGAGGAGGGAGACCCAGTACTTC